One and the same sample provided the 16 T cell receptor beta chains below, sequenced in a study of blood T cells in healthy people across ages (dated by TCRdb to the mid-2010s). The method was 5' RACE. Instrument used: Illumina HiSeq 2500. A second PCR of about 6 to 11 cycles was performed with a sample-barcoded 5' primer and a J-beta primer mix. Starting from the raw public reads, TCRdb applied fastp trimming at Q25, assembled clones with MiXCR and retained in-frame beta chains. Rows are combined by CDR3 protein, so each entry shows the most common genes and DNA. Recorded for this sample are roughly 550,000 distinct CDR3 sequences; less than 25% of them occurred a single time. The top ten clonotypes cover 8.5% to 9.5% of the sample. This sample also belongs to another study, concerning T cells of mothers and their children.

The sequencing input was blood. These TCRs come from a boy younger than 18 in good health.

Notes on this clonotype: Sequence at one end of the junction differs from germline and may be a read error. The chain employs TRBV29-1 and TRBJ2-5; possible D gene TRBD2, 5 bases. Germline V lookup: CDR1 SQVTM, CDR2 ANQGSEA. The CDR3 runs 11 residues. The CDR3: CSVTVGETQYF. The CDR3, as DNA: TGTAGCGTAACGGTAGGGGAGACCCAGTACTTC.

This clonotype was seen only a few times. The chain carries TRBV20-1 and TRBJ2-1, with a tentative D call TRBD2 (5 bases). The germline gives CDR1 DFQATT, CDR2 SNEGSKA (reference sequence). This CDR3 is 16 amino acids long. V was trimmed by 8 bases and J by 4 bases, leaving 24 bases between them. The CDR3: CSCDVSEVYRYNEQFF. In DNA, the CDR3 is TGCAGTTGCGACGTTAGCGAGGTCTATCGTTACAATGAGCAGTTCTTC.

This clonotype was seen only a few times. The chain carries TRBV10-3 and TRBJ1-6; no clear D gene. CDR1 is ENHRY and CDR2 is SYGVKD in the germline V gene. The germline V and J ends were trimmed by 6 bases and 8 bases, with 14 bases remaining between them. The CDR3 extends over 14 amino acids. CDR3 in DNA: TGTGCCATCAGCCGAGTCAAGCGGGATTCACCCCTCCACTTT. Translating gives CAISRVKRDSPLHF.

The chain joins TRBV4-1 to TRBJ2-5, with 13 bases that match TRBD2. The J call may not be correct, given that the DNA end is closer to TRBJ2-1. This CDR3 comprises 17 residues. Germline V gene lookup returns CDR1 MGHRA and CDR2 YSYEKL. DNA of the CDR3: TGCGCCAGCAGCCAAGGAAGGACTAGCGGGAGAAGGAGTGAGCAGTTCTTC. Its protein is CASSQGRTSGRRSEQFF.

The chain joins TRBV11-1 to TRBJ1-1, with TRBD1 as a possible D gene (6 bases). The CDR3 is 14 amino acids. V shed 1 base and J shed 5 bases, with 11 bases lying between them. From germline, CDR1 is SGHAT and CDR2 FQDESV (reference sequence). The CDR3 here is CASSLEQGRTEAFF. The CDR3 DNA sequence: TGTGCCAGCAGCTTAGAGCAGGGGAGGACTGAAGCTTTCTTT. The entire variable domain, with the rest obtained from reference TRBV11-1 and TRBJ1-1, is as follows: EAEVAQSPRYKITEKSQAVAFWCDPISGHATLYWYRQILGQGPELLVQFQDESVVDDSQLPKDRFSAERLKGVDSTLKIQPAELGDSAMYLCASSLEQGRTEAFFGQGTRLTVV.

In its sample, this clonotype was seen a few times. V and J are TRBV7-9 and TRBJ1-1, with 7 bases aligning to TRBD1. The J segment lost 1 base and the V segment lost 1 base, leaving 3 bases of the junction unmatched. This CDR3 contains 15 residues. Germline-derived CDR1 and CDR2 are SEHNR and FQNEAQ (reference sequence). In nucleotides, the CDR3 is TGTGCCAGCAGCTTAGTGGGGACAGAGAACACTGAAGCTTTCTTT. As protein: CASSLVGTENTEAFF.

CDR3: CASSLSGNEKLFF. The CDR3 region has the DNA TGTGCCAGCAGTTTATCAGGGAACGAAAAACTGTTTTTT. The chain recombines TRBV28 with TRBJ1-4, with a tentative D call TRBD1 (5 bases). CDR1 MDHEN and CDR2 SYDVKM come from the germline V gene. Trimming removed 1 base at V and 8 bases at J, with 8 bases between. The CDR3 extends over 13 amino acids. The full variable domain, in which reference TRBV28 and TRBJ1-4 provide the parts outside the CDR3, is DVKVTQSSRYLVKRTGEKVFLECVQDMDHENMFWYRQDPGLGLRLIYFSYDVKMKEKGDIPEGYSVSREKKERFSLILESASTNQTSMYLCASSLSGNEKLFFGSGTQLSVL.

This clonotype came up a few times. The CDR3 region is CAWSDARTQYF. Here the CDR3 DNA reads TGTGCCTGGAGTGACGCGAGGACCCAGTACTTC. The chain couples TRBV30 to TRBJ2-5, with D hard to call. Germline V gives CDR1 GTSNPN, CDR2 SVGIG (reference sequence). The V end lost 1 base, the J end lost 7 bases, and 7 bases lay between the germline ends. CDR3 length: 11 residues.

Note on this clonotype: At one end, the junction sequence differs from germline, possibly due to a read error. This chain uses TRBV6-1 with TRBJ1-1; D may be TRBD1 (6 bases). CDR1 MNHNS and CDR2 SASEGT come from the germline V gene. The CDR3 is 13 amino acids. The CDR3 DNA is TGTGCCAGCAGTGAAGAGGGGGGCACTAAAGCTTTCTTT. This translates into CASSEEGGTKAFF.

The V and J genes are TRBV2 and TRBJ2-3; D is unclear. From germline, CDR1 is SNHLY and CDR2 FYNNEI. V was pared by 7 bases and J by 5 bases, with 16 bases between. The CDR3 covers 14 residues. The CDR3 is CASNAAFKGDTQYF. The CDR3 bases are TGTGCCAGCAATGCGGCCTTTAAGGGAGATACGCAGTATTTT.

Concerning this clonotype: This could be a read error, since a much larger clone is one nucleotide away. V gene TRBV28 combines with J gene TRBJ2-5, with D maybe TRBD2 (7 bases). The germline V gene encodes CDR1 MDHEN and CDR2 SYDVKM. This CDR3 has 13 residues. In DNA form, the CDR3 reads TGTGCCATCGGTGCGGGGGCGAGAGAGACCCAGTGCTTC. This codes for CAIGAGARETQCF.

The J gene is TRBJ2-1, the V gene TRBV6-6; 8 positions agree with TRBD2. J lost 3 bases, V lost 4 bases, and 8 bases had no gene match. CDR1 is MNHNY, CDR2 SVGAGI, per germline (reference sequence). CDR3 length: 16 amino acids. CDR3 region: CASSLYSGAFYNEQFF. DNA of the CDR3: TGTGCCAGCAGTTTGTATAGCGGGGCCTTCTACAATGAGCAGTTCTTC.

This clonotype was seen a few times. The chain carries TRBV5-1 and TRBJ2-5; 9 nucleotides match TRBD2. Germline V gene sequence: CDR1 SGHRS, CDR2 YFSETQ. There are 16 residues in the CDR3. The V gene end was trimmed by 2 bases and the J gene end by 5 bases; junction bases not matched to a gene: 10. CDR3 protein: CASSFQGGRARETQYF. Here the CDR3 DNA reads TGCGCCAGCAGCTTTCAGGGCGGGAGGGCCCGGGAGACCCAGTACTTC. The entire variable domain, with the rest obtained from reference TRBV5-1 and TRBJ2-5, is as follows: KAGVTQTPRYLIKTRGQQVTLSCSPISGHRSVSWYQQTPGQGLQFLFEYFSETQRNKGNFPGRFSGRQFSNSRSEMNVSTLELGDSALYLCASSFQGGRARETQYFGPGTRLLVL.

The chain is built from TRBV28 and TRBJ2-3, with TRBD1 matching 9 bases. The CDR3 length is 15 residues. With 6 bases clipped from V and 1 base from J, the junction kept 5 bases outside the gene matches. From germline, CDR1 is MDHEN and CDR2 SYDVKM. CDR3 sequence reads: CASREQGAGTDTQYF. CDR3 coding DNA: TGTGCCAGCAGGGAACAGGGGGCTGGCACAGATACGCAGTATTTT.

Note on this clonotype: An end of the junction differs from the germline gene, which may be a read error. J is TRBJ2-5 and V is TRBV7-7, with 7 bases fitting TRBD1. Germline V gene sequence: CDR1 SSHAT, CDR2 FNYEAQ (reference sequence). The CDR3 loop spans 16 amino acids. CDR3 amino acids: CASSLGVRGSQETQYF. CDR3 bases: TGTGCTAGCAGCTTAGGGGTCAGGGGGAGTCAAGAGACCCAGTACTTC.

This chain links TRBV6-5 with TRBJ2-7; the D gene is possibly TRBD1 (6 bases). The germline gives CDR1 MNHEY, CDR2 SVGAGI. The V end lost 7 bases, the J end lost 6 bases, and 16 bases lay between the germline ends. The CDR3 consists of 13 residues. The CDR3 sequence: CASTDPQGSEQYF. DNA of the CDR3: TGTGCCAGCACCGACCCACAGGGCTCCGAGCAGTACTTC.